These 24 T cell receptor beta chains originate from one sample sequenced in a study of tumor-infiltrating lymphocytes in localized non-small cell lung cancer. Libraries were prepared by immunoSEQ multiplex PCR; TCRdb keeps only in-frame clonotypes and omits some of them. The table lists 16,000 or so clones, roughly 80% of them singletons, with about 6.4% in the top ten. Sequenced sample: lung tumor tissue. All receptors derive from a human donor with non-small cell lung cancer.

The V gene is TRBV28, the J gene TRBJ2-7, with 7 bases matching TRBD1. After removal of 4 bases from V and 7 bases from J, the junction contained 16 bases not matched to a gene. The CDR3 has 16 residues. CDR1 is MDHEN, CDR2 SYDVKM, per germline. The CDR3 nucleotides read TGTGCCAGCAGTTCCCGGTTGGGCAGGGGGTTCCTGGAGCAGTACTTC. Translation: CASSSRLGRGFLEQYF.

The chain employs TRBV2 and TRBJ1-5, with TRBD1 identical over 10 bases. The V and J ends lost 8 bases and 6 bases, in that order; junction bases with no gene match: 4. Per germline, CDR1 SNHLY and CDR2 FYNNEI. This CDR3 region has 13 residues. DNA of the CDR3: TGTGCCAGCCAGGACAGGGGGTTTCAGCCCCAGCATTTT. Residues: CASQDRGFQPQHF.

This clone was seen a single time. V and J are TRBV28 and TRBJ2-1; 13 nucleotides align to TRBD2. Germline CDR1 and CDR2: MDHEN and SYDVKM. The junction had 12 bases not matched to a gene; V was cut back by 8 bases and J by 8 bases. The CDR3 runs 16 residues. The CDR3 is CASRATGTSGIHEQFF. CDR3 in DNA: TGTGCCAGCCGTGCGACCGGGACTAGCGGGATCCATGAGCAGTTCTTC.

The V call is TRBV6-5, the J call TRBJ1-1; D call uncertain. V was cut by 2 bases and J by 1 base, with 11 bases left in between. Germline V CDR1 and CDR2: MNHEY, SVGAGI. The CDR3 is 15 amino acids. CDR3 amino acids: CASSYDLAQNTEAFF. CDR3 sequence (DNA): TGTGCCAGCAGTTACGATCTAGCACAGAACACTGAAGCTTTCTTT.

This sequence joins TRBV7-9 and TRBJ2-5; D uncertain. The germline CDR1 and CDR2 sequences are SEHNR and FQNEAQ (reference sequence). V was clipped by 2 bases and J by 2 bases, with 15 bases between them. The CDR3 sequence is 16 residues long. Here the CDR3 DNA reads TGTGCCAGCAGCTTAAAGGGCCAACGTTTTCAAGAGACCCAGTACTTC. Protein: CASSLKGQRFQETQYF.

This clone has only a few counts. This rearrangement joins TRBV25-1 to TRBJ1-5; D gene ambiguous. This CDR3 has 13 amino acids. V was clipped by 5 bases and J by 8 bases, with 13 bases between them. In germline, CDR1 is MGHDK, CDR2 SYGVNS. CDR3 sequence reads: CASSNFGGEPQHF. The CDR3 DNA sequence: TGTGCCAGCAGTAACTTTGGAGGTGAGCCCCAGCATTTT.

By frequency in the sample, this clone is medium-sized. V and J are TRBV7-2 and TRBJ2-7; 8 bases are shared with TRBD2. Germline CDR1 SGHTA, CDR2 FQGNSA. V dropped 5 bases and J dropped 4; count of bases not matched to a gene: 4. The CDR3 covers 13 residues. The CDR3 spells CASSLTGGYEQYF. The CDR3 DNA reads as TGTGCCAGCAGCCTCACGGGGGGGTACGAGCAGTACTTC.

This clone was detected a few times. The chain is built from TRBV15 and TRBJ2-7; the match to TRBD1 covers 9 bases. The CDR3 has 16 amino acids. Losses at the gene ends were 1 base for V and 3 bases for J; bases not matched to a gene: 7. Germline CDR1 is LNHNV and CDR2 is YYDKDF (reference sequence). CDR3 coding DNA: TGTGCCACCAGCAGAGTAGGGACAGGGAAAAACTACGAGCAGTACTTC. This translates into CATSRVGTGKNYEQYF.

V usage is TRBV19 and J usage is TRBJ2-3; D not resolved. Germline loops: CDR1 LNHDA, CDR2 SQIVND (reference sequence). The length of the CDR3 is 11 residues. V lost 8 bases to trimming and J lost 4 bases, with 7 bases between them. CDR3 protein: CASGLADTQYF. The CDR3 nucleotides read TGTGCCAGTGGGCTTGCAGATACGCAGTATTTT.

The chain employs TRBV29-1 and TRBJ1-3; the D is unclear. Trimming removed 2 bases from V and 0 bases from J, with 5 bases in between. This CDR3 is built from 13 residues. From germline, CDR1 is SQVTM and CDR2 ANQGSEA. The CDR3 spells CSVETNSGNTIYF. CDR3 in DNA: TGCAGCGTTGAAACTAACTCTGGAAACACCATATATTTT. The full variable domain, in which reference TRBV29-1 and TRBJ1-3 provide the parts outside the CDR3, is SAVISQKPSRDICQRGTSLTIQCQVDSQVTMMFWYRQQPGQSLTLIATANQGSEATYESGFVIDKFPISRPNLTFSTLTVSNMSPEDSSIYLCSVETNSGNTIYFGEGSWLTVV.

The chain has TRBV19 and TRBJ2-7, with D perhaps TRBD2 (6 bases). The length of the CDR3 is 15 residues. Germline CDR1 and CDR2: LNHDA and SQIVND (reference sequence). With 6 bases removed from V and 0 bases from J, the gap between germline ends came to 15 bases. The CDR3 coding sequence is TGTGCCAGTAGAAGGAGGGACTTTTACTCCTACGAGCAGTACTTC. This sequence encodes CASRRRDFYSYEQYF.

V gene TRBV6-6 combines with J gene TRBJ2-7; 8 positions agree with TRBD1. The CDR3 loop spans 15 amino acids. Looked up from germline, CDR1 is MNHNY and CDR2 is SVGAGI (reference sequence). The trim removed 3 bases at V and 3 bases at J, leaving 7 bases unmatched. CDR3 sequence: CASSYKEGQGYEQYF. CDR3 bases: TGTGCCAGCAGTTATAAGGAAGGACAGGGCTACGAGCAGTACTTC.

This rearrangement joins TRBV14 to TRBJ2-1; 8 bases are a match to TRBD2. There are 18 residues in the CDR3. Germline V CDR1 and CDR2: SGHDN, FVKESK. V shed 3 bases and J 7 bases; nucleotides not matched to a gene: 17. CDR3 sequence reads: CASSHVAAIGRASNEQFF. The CDR3 DNA reads TGTGCCAGCAGCCATGTTGCCGCCATCGGGAGGGCCTCGAATGAGCAGTTCTTC.

J is TRBJ2-1 and V is TRBV4-2; 9 nucleotides align to TRBD2. Germline trimming cut 0 bases from V and 8 bases from J; bases unmatched to any gene: 14. The CDR3 spans 18 residues. The germline CDR1 and CDR2 sequences are LGHNA and YNFKEQ. CDR3 nucleotide sequence: TGTGCCAGCAGCCAAGAGGGTCTTTCGGCGGGAGGGCCGTATGAGCAGTTCTTC. This encodes CASSQEGLSAGGPYEQFF.

This clone was found once. The V call is TRBV28, the J call TRBJ2-7, with 10 bases lining up with TRBD2. The germline CDR1 and CDR2 sequences are MDHEN and SYDVKM. Losses at the gene ends were 6 bases for V and 4 bases for J; bases not matched to a gene: 6. This CDR3 spans 14 amino acids. The CDR3 nucleotides read TGTGCCAGCAGGCTAGCGGGAGCGCTTTACGAGCAGTACTTC. Translated: CASRLAGALYEQYF.

This clone has a single count. The chain uses TRBV28 and TRBJ1-2, with TRBD1 matching 8 bases. The germline gives CDR1 MDHEN, CDR2 SYDVKM. The V gene end was trimmed by 5 bases and the J gene end by 7 bases; junction bases not matched to a gene: 12. CDR3 length: 15 residues. The CDR3 loop reads CASSPLLDRVFGYTF. In nucleotides, the CDR3 is TGTGCCAGCAGTCCTTTATTGGACAGGGTCTTTGGCTACACCTTC.

J is TRBJ1-4 and V is TRBV5-6; D not resolved. The V and J ends lost 0 bases and 7 bases respectively, with 16 bases between them. Looked up from germline, CDR1 is SGHDT and CDR2 is YYEEEE. This CDR3 is built from 16 residues. CDR3 DNA: TGTGCCAGCAGCTTGGAATTAGAAGGGCGTCTTGAAAAACTGTTTTTT. As protein: CASSLELEGRLEKLFF. Variable domain in full (rest from reference TRBV5-6 and TRBJ1-4): DAGVTQSPTHLIKTRGQQVTLRCSPKSGHDTVSWYQQALGQGPQFIFQYYEEEERQRGNFPDRFSGHQFPNYSSELNVNALLLGDSALYLCASSLELEGRLEKLFFGSGTQLSVL.

The chain couples TRBV6-5 to TRBJ1-2, with a possible D match to TRBD1 (5 bases). Trimming stripped 2 bases from V and 6 bases from J, with 13 bases between. Germline CDR1 and CDR2: MNHEY and SVGAGI. The CDR3 length is 14 residues. The CDR3 nucleotides are TGTGCCAGCAGTTACCCAGGGTCAATTCATGGCTACACCTTC. Translated: CASSYPGSIHGYTF.

This clone is a singleton in its sample. CDR3 amino acids: CAWIGGWPRRVTEAFF. The CDR3 DNA reads as TGTGCCTGGATCGGGGGGTGGCCGCGGAGGGTCACTGAAGCTTTCTTT. The chain combines TRBV30 with TRBJ1-1; possible D gene TRBD1, 5 bases. The germline V gene has CDR1 GTSNPN and CDR2 SVGIG (reference sequence). This CDR3 spans 16 amino acids. The germline V and J ends were trimmed by 4 bases and 4 bases, with 22 bases remaining between them.

This chain connects TRBV6-1 to TRBJ2-7; TRBD1 aligns across 9 bases. Germline lookup yields CDR1 MNHNS and CDR2 SASEGT. This CDR3 region has 13 residues. V gave up 11 bases and J gave up 7 bases; unmatched junction bases: 12. CDR3 coding DNA: TGTGCCGCCACCCGGGACAGGGTAAGGGAGCAGTACTTC. Protein sequence: CAATRDRVREQYF.

V is TRBV6-5 and J is TRBJ2-7; the D is unclear. V was pared by 6 bases and J by 5 bases, with 8 bases between. CDR1 and CDR2 (germline): MNHEY, SVGAGI. The CDR3 is 11 amino acids. CDR3 nucleotides: TGTGCCAGCAGACGTGGAGACGAGCAGTACTTC. Encoded protein: CASRRGDEQYF.

The chain employs TRBV19 and TRBJ2-1; 8 nucleotides agree with TRBD2. Trimming at V came to 6 bases and at J to 0 bases, leaving 19 bases not matched to a gene. The CDR3 contains 20 residues. Germline CDR1 is LNHDA and CDR2 is SQIVND (reference sequence). The CDR3 reads CASRSLGLASSTSSYNEQFF. CDR3 DNA: TGTGCCAGTAGATCACTCGGACTAGCCTCTTCCACTAGCTCCTACAATGAGCAGTTCTTC.

The chain couples TRBV28 to TRBJ1-5, with 7 bases identical to TRBD1. J lost 3 bases, V lost 3 bases, and 2 bases had no gene match. The CDR3 has 14 residues. The V gene's germline CDR1 is MDHEN and CDR2 SYDVKM. The CDR3 is CASSLDRYNQPQHF. CDR3 nucleotide sequence: TGTGCCAGCAGTTTGGACAGGTACAATCAGCCCCAGCATTTT.

The V call is TRBV11-1, the J call TRBJ2-7; D is perhaps TRBD1 (7 bases). The CDR3 contains 14 residues. In germline, CDR1 is SGHAT, CDR2 FQDESV (reference sequence). V was clipped by 5 bases and J by 2 bases, with 13 bases between them. CDR3 in DNA: TGTGCCAGCAGCGCCAGGGGGGACCCCTACGAGCAGTACTTC. It specifies CASSARGDPYEQYF.